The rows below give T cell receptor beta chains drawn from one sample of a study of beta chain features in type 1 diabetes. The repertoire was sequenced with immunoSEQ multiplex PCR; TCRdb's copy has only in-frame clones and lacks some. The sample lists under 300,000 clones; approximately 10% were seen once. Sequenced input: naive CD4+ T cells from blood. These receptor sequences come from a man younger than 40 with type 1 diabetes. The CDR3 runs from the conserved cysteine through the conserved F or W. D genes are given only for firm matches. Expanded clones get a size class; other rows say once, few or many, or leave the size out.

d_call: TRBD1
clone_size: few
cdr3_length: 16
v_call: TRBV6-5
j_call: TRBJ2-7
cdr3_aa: CASSYSLPGGSYEQYF
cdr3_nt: TGTGCCAGCAGTTACTCTCTCCCAGGGGGATCCTACGAGCAGTACTTC

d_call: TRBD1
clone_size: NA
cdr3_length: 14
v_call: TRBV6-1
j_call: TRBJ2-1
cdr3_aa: CASRRGHGDNEQFF
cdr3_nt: TGTGCCAGTAGAAGGGGGCATGGGGACAATGAGCAGTTCTTC

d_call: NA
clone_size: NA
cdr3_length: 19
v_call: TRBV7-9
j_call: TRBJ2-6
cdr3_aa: CASSAGPASYDSGANVLTF
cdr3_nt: TGTGCCAGCAGCGCAGGGCCCGCCTCATACGACTCTGGGGCCAACGTCCTGACTTTC

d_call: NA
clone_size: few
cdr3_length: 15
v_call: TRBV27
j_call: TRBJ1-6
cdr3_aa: CASSTREGNNSPLHF
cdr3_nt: TGTGCCAGCAGTACCCGCGAGGGAAATAATTCACCCCTCCACTTT

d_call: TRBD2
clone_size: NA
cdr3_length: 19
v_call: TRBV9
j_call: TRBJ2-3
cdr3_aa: CASSVFSSGGAVSTDTQYF
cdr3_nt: TGTGCCAGCAGCGTATTCAGTAGCGGGGGGGCCGTGAGCACAGATACGCAGTATTTT

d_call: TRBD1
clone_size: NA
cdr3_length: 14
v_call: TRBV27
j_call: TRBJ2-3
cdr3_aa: CASSLDRGTDTQYF
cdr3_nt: TGTGCCAGCAGTTTGGACAGGGGTACAGATACGCAGTATTTT

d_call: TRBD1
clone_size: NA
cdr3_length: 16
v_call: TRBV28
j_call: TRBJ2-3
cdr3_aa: CASSFDRGYHADTQYF
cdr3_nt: TGTGCCAGCAGTTTCGACAGGGGGTATCACGCAGATACGCAGTATTTT

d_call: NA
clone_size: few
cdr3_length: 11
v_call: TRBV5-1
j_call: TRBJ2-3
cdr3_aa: CATDMVDTQYF
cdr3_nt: TGCGCCACCGACATGGTAGATACGCAGTATTTT

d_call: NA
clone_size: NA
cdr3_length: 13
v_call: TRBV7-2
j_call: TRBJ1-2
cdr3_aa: CASSLDRDGGYTF
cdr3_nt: TGTGCCAGCAGCTTAGACCGGGATGGGGGCTACACCTTC

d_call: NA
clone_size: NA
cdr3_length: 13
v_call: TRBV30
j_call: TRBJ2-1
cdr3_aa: CAWSVRGDGEQFF
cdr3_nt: TGTGCCTGGAGTGTACGCGGCGACGGGGAGCAGTTCTTC

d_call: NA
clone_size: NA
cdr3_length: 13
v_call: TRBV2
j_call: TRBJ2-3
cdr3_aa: CASSESVTSAGYF
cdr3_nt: TGTGCCAGCAGTGAATCGGTCACTTCGGCGGGGTATTTT

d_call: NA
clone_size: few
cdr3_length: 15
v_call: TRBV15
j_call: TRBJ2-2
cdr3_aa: CATKLRTANTGELFF
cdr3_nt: TGTGCCACCAAGCTAAGGACAGCGAACACCGGGGAGCTGTTTTTT

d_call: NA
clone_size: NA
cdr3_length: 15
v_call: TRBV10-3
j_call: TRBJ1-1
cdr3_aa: CAISDPRFQVTEAFF
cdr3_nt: TGTGCCATCAGTGACCCCAGGTTTCAGGTCACTGAAGCTTTCTTT